A single sample is the source of the 12 T cell receptor beta chains below, sequenced in a study of technical replicates of blood from a handful of donors. TCRdb keeps only in-frame clones here, not all; method: immunoSEQ multiplex PCR. The sample has more than 75,000 clones; 90% to 97% are singletons. Sequenced: T cells isolated from PBMCs. The receptors stem from a human donor in good health.

The rearrangement joins TRBV19 to TRBJ2-7; D possibly corresponds to TRBD1 (6 bases). This CDR3 has 13 residues. The germline CDR1 and CDR2 sequences are LNHDA and SQIVND (reference sequence). V was cut by 8 bases and J by 2 bases, with 13 bases left in between. CDR3 bases: TGTGCCAGTGCCGGACAGTTTACCTACGAGCAGTACTTC. The encoded protein is CASAGQFTYEQYF.

The rearrangement uses TRBV4-1 and TRBJ2-7; no clear D. V lost 0 bases and J lost 0, with 12 bases in between. Germline CDR1 reads MGHRA; CDR2 reads YSYEKL. CDR3 length: 16 residues. The CDR3 region has the DNA TGCGCCAGCAGCCAAGATCTCATCGAAGCCTCCTACGAGCAGTACTTC. Encoded protein: CASSQDLIEASYEQYF.

The V gene is TRBV11-3, the J gene TRBJ2-1; D might be TRBD2 (6 bases). Trimming cost V 3 bases and J 3 bases, with 12 bases left between them. The CDR3 has 15 residues. The germline V gene encodes CDR1 SGHNT and CDR2 YENEEA. In nucleotides, the CDR3 is TGTGCCAGCAGCTTTAATCGGGGGTTCTACAATGAGCAGTTCTTC. It codes for CASSFNRGFYNEQFF.

The chain employs TRBV28 and TRBJ1-2; D may be TRBD1 (6 bases). The CDR3 has 16 amino acids. The V gene lost 5 bases and the J gene lost 2 bases, with 18 bases spanning the gap. Germline CDR1 reads MDHEN; CDR2 reads SYDVKM. The CDR3 DNA reads as TGTGCCAGCAGTGCAACAGGGTTGGGAGGGAACTATGGCTACACCTTC. This encodes CASSATGLGGNYGYTF.

The chain has TRBV5-1 and TRBJ2-3; a weak D match, TRBD2 (6 bases). V was clipped by 2 bases and J by 3 bases, with 19 bases between them. Germline V gene sequence: CDR1 SGHRS, CDR2 YFSETQ. The CDR3 sequence is 17 residues long. CDR3: CASSFAVEGGLTDTQYF. CDR3 sequence (DNA): TGCGCCAGCAGCTTCGCCGTCGAGGGAGGACTGACAGATACGCAGTATTTT.

The chain has TRBV9 and TRBJ2-2; D is undetermined. Trimming took off 0 bases at V and 9 bases at J, with 12 bases between the two ends. In germline, CDR1 is SGDLS, CDR2 YYNGEE. This CDR3 region has 14 residues. The CDR3 nucleotides are TGTGCCAGCAGCGTAGGCCAGGCTATCTGGGAGCTGTTTTTT. Translation: CASSVGQAIWELFF.

The chain carries TRBV7-2 and TRBJ1-1; the D is unclear. The CDR3 runs 13 residues. The V end lost 1 base, the J end lost 11 bases, and 14 bases lay between the germline ends. The germline V gene has CDR1 SGHTA and CDR2 FQGNSA. The chain's CDR3 is CASSLVPSIVAFF. CDR3 DNA sequence: TGTGCCAGCAGCTTAGTTCCCTCTATTGTTGCTTTCTTT.

The gene calls are TRBV5-1 and TRBJ1-2; D remains ambiguous. The CDR3 runs 17 residues. Deletions cut 3 bases from V and 1 base from J, with 19 bases between. Germline CDR1 SGHRS, CDR2 YFSETQ. CDR3 sequence reads: CASSSKRERILNYGYTF. CDR3 DNA: TGCGCCAGCAGCTCTAAGCGGGAGAGGATACTTAACTATGGCTACACCTTC.

The chain is built from TRBV7-9 and TRBJ2-3, with 8 bases lining up with TRBD2. V shed 3 bases, J shed 6 bases, and the junction held 11 bases outside the gene matches. CDR1 and CDR2 (germline): SEHNR, FQNEAQ (reference sequence). The CDR3 extends over 16 amino acids. The CDR3 protein is CASSFLSSGLWDTQYF. The CDR3 bases are TGTGCCAGCAGCTTCTTGTCTAGCGGGCTGTGGGATACGCAGTATTTT.

This chain connects TRBV6-1 to TRBJ2-2; TRBD1 agrees at 8 bases. The CDR3 runs 14 residues. J was trimmed by 4 bases and V by 6 bases; bases with no gene match: 4. Germline V gene sequence: CDR1 MNHNS, CDR2 SASEGT. This CDR3 is CASRPGQVTGELFF. CDR3 nucleotides: TGTGCCAGCAGGCCGGGACAGGTCACCGGGGAGCTGTTTTTT.

V and J are TRBV15 and TRBJ2-2; 9 nucleotides line up with TRBD1. V shed 1 base, J shed 6 bases, and the junction held 18 bases outside the gene matches. This CDR3 has 20 residues. Germline values: CDR1 LNHNV, CDR2 YYDKDF (reference sequence). The CDR3 coding sequence is TGTGCCACCAGCAGAGGAGGACAGGGGCGCCCGGGGAGGATCCCCGGGGAGCTGTTTTTT. Residues: CATSRGGQGRPGRIPGELFF.

The V gene is TRBV7-2, the J gene TRBJ2-5, with 11 bases that match TRBD2. Trimming at V came to 5 bases and at J to 4 bases, leaving 6 bases not matched to a gene. The CDR3 has 15 amino acids. The V gene's germline CDR1 is SGHTA and CDR2 FQGNSA. The CDR3 here is CASSRVAGGLETQYF. CDR3 DNA: TGTGCCAGCAGCCGTGTAGCGGGAGGGTTAGAGACCCAGTACTTC.